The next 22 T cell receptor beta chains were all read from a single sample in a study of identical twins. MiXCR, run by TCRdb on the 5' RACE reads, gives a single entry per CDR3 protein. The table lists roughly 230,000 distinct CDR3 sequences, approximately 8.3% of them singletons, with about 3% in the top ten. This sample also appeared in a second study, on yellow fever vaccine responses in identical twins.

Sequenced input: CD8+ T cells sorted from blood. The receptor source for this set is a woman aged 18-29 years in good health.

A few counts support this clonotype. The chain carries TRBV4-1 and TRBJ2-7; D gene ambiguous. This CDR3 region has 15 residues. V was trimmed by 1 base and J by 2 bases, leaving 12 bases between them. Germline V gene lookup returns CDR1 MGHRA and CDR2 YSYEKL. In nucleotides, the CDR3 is TGCGCCAGCAGCCAAGTGAACGACGCTACCTACGAGCAGTACTTC. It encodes CASSQVNDATYEQYF.

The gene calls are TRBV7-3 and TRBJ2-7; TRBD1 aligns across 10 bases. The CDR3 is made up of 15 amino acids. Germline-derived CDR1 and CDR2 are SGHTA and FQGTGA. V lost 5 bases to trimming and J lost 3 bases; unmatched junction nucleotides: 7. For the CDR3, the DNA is TGTGCCAGCAGCCCCGACAGGGGGCGAAACTACGAGCAGTACTTC. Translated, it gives CASSPDRGRNYEQYF. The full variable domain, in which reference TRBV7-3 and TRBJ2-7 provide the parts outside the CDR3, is GAGVSQTPSNKVTEKGKYVELRCDPISGHTALYWYRQSLGQGPEFLIYFQGTGAADDSGLPNDRFFAVRPEGSVSTLKIQRTERGDSAVYLCASSPDRGRNYEQYFGPGTRLTVT.

CDR3 in DNA: TGCGCCAGCAGCTGGCCCCCGACAGGATACCAAGAGACCCAGTACTTC. It translates to CASSWPPTGYQETQYF. The chain carries TRBV5-1 and TRBJ2-5, with D possibly TRBD1 on 6 matching bases. Trimming took off 3 bases at V and 0 bases at J, with 15 bases between the two ends. CDR3 size: 16 residues. Germline loops: CDR1 SGHRS, CDR2 YFSETQ. Variable domain in full (rest from reference TRBV5-1 and TRBJ2-5): KAGVTQTPRYLIKTRGQQVTLSCSPISGHRSVSWYQQTPGQGLQFLFEYFSETQRNKGNFPGRFSGRQFSNSRSEMNVSTLELGDSALYLCASSWPPTGYQETQYFGPGTRLLVL.

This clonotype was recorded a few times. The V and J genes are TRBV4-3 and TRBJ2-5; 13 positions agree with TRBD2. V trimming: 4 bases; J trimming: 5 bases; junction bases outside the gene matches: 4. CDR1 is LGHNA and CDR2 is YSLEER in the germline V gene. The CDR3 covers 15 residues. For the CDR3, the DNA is TGCGCCAGCAGCCGGACTAGCGGGAGTCGGGAGACCCAGTACTTC. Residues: CASSRTSGSRETQYF.

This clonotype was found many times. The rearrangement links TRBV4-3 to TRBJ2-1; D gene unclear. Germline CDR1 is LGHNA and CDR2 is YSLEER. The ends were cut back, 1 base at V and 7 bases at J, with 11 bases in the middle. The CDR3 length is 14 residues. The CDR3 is CASSQVPRWNEQFF. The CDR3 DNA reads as TGCGCCAGCAGCCAAGTCCCTCGGTGGAATGAGCAGTTCTTC.

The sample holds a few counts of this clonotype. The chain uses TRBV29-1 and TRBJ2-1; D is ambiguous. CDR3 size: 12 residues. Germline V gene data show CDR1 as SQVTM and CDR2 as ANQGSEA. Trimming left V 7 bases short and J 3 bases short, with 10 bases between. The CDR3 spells CSAVAVYNEQFF. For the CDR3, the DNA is TGCAGCGCCGTCGCCGTCTACAATGAGCAGTTCTTC.

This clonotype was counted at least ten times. CDR3 protein: CASSLEGGRRYEQYF. The DNA for the CDR3 is TGTGCCAGCAGCTTAGAAGGGGGGCGCAGGTACGAGCAGTACTTC. The J gene is TRBJ2-7, the V gene TRBV7-2, with D perhaps given as TRBD1 or TRBD2 (6 bases each). There are 15 residues in the CDR3. V lost 1 base and J lost 4, with 14 bases in between. Germline V gene sequence: CDR1 SGHTA, CDR2 FQGNSA. The full variable domain, its missing parts supplied by reference TRBV7-2 and TRBJ2-7, is GAGVSQSPSNKVTEKGKDVELRCDPISGHTALYWYRQSLGQGLEFLIYFQGNSAPDKSGLPSDRFSAERTGGSVSTLTIQRTQQEDSAVYLCASSLEGGRRYEQYFGPGTRLTVT.

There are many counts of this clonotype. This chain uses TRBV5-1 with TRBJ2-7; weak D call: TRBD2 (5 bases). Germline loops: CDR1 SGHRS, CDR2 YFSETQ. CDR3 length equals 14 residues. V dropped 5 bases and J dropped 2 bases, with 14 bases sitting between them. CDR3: CASSFYSGTYEQYF. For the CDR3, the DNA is TGCGCCAGCAGTTTTTACAGCGGTACCTACGAGCAGTACTTC.

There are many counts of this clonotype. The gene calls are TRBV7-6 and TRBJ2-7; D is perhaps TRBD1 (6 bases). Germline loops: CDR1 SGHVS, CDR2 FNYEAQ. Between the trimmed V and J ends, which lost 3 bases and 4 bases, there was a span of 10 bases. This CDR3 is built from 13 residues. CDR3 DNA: TGTGCCAGCAGCTTCGGACAGAATTACGAGCAGTACTTC. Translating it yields CASSFGQNYEQYF.

CDR3 region: CASSQVGRAIFGEQYF. DNA of the CDR3: TGTGCCAGCAGCCAAGTGGGGAGGGCGATTTTTGGAGAGCAGTACTTC. The chain links TRBV3-1 to TRBJ2-7; TRBD2 agrees at 7 bases. Trimming at V came to 1 base and at J to 7 bases, leaving 13 bases not matched to a gene. CDR1 and CDR2 (germline): LGHDT, YNNKEL (reference sequence). The CDR3 runs 16 residues.

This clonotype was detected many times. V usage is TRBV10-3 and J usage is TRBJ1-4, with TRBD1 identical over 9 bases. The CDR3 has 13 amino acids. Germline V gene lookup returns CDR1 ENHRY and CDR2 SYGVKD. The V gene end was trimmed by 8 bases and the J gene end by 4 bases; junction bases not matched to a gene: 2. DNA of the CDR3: TGTGCCATCCAGGACAGGGGTAATGAAAAACTGTTTTTT. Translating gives CAIQDRGNEKLFF.

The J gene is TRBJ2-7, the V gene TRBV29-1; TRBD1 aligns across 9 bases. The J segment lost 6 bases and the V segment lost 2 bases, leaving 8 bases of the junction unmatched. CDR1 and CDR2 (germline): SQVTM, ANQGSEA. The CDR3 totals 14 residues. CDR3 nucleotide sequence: TGCAGCGTTGAATATCGGGACAGGGAAGGCGAGCAGTACTTC. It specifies CSVEYRDREGEQYF.

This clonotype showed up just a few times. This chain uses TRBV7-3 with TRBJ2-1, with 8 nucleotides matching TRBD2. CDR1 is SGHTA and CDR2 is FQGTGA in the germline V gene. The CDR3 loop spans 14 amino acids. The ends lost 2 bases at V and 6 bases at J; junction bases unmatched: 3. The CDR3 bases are TGTGCCAGCAGCTTAGGACTAGCCAGCAATGAGCAGTTCTTC. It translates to CASSLGLASNEQFF.

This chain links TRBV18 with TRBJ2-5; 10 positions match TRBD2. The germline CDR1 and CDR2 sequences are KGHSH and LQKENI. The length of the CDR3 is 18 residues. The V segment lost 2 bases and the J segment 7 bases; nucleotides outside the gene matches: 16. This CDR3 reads CASSPSLPSGSERGTQYF. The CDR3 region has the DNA TGTGCCAGCTCACCATCCCTGCCTAGCGGGAGCGAGAGAGGGACCCAGTACTTC. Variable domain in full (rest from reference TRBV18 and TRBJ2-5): NAGVMQNPRHLVRRRGQEARLRCSPMKGHSHVYWYRQLPEEGLKFMVYLQKENIIDESGMPKERFSAEFPKEGPSILRIQQVVRGDSAAYFCASSPSLPSGSERGTQYFGPGTRLLVL.

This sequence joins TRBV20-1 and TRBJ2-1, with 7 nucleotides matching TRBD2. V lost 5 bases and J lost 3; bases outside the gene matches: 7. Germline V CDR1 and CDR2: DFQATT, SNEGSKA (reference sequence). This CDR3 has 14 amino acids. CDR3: CSAPLAGVYNEQFF. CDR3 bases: TGCAGTGCTCCCTTAGCGGGTGTCTACAATGAGCAGTTCTTC.

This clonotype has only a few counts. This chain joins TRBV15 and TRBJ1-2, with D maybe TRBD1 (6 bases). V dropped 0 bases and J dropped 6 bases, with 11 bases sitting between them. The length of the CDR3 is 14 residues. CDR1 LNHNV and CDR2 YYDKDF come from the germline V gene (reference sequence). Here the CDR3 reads CATSRDLGTHGYTF. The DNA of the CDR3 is TGTGCCACCAGCAGAGATTTGGGGACACATGGCTACACCTTC.

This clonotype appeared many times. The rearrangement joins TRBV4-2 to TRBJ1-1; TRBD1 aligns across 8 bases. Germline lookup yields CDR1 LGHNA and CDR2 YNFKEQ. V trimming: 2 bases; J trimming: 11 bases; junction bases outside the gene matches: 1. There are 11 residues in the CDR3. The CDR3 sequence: CASSQTGGAFF. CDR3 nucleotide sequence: TGTGCCAGCAGCCAAACAGGGGGTGCTTTCTTT.

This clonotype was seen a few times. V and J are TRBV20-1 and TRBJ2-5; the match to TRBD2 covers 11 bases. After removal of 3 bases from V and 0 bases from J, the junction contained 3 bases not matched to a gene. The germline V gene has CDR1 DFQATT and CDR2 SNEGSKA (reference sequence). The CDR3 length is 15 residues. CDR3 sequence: CSARPLAGDQETQYF. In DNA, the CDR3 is TGCAGTGCTAGGCCACTAGCGGGGGACCAAGAGACCCAGTACTTC.

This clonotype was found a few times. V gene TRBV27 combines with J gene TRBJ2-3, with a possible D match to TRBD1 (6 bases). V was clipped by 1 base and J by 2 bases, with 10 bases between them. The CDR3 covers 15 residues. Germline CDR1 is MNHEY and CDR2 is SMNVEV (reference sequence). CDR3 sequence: CASSLLGGFTDTQYF. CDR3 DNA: TGTGCCAGCAGTTTATTAGGGGGATTCACAGATACGCAGTATTTT.

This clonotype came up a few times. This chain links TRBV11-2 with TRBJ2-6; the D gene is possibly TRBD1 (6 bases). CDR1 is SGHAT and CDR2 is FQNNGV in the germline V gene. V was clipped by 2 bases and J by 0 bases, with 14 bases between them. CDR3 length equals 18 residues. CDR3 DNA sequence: TGTGCCAGCAGCTTAAGGGACCGGGACAACTCTGGGGCCAACGTCCTGACTTTC. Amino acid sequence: CASSLRDRDNSGANVLTF. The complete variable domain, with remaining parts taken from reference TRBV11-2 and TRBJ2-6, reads EAGVAQSPRYKIIEKRQSVAFWCNPISGHATLYWYQQILGQGPKLLIQFQNNGVVDDSQLPKDRFSAERLKGVDSTLKIQPAKLEDSAVYLCASSLRDRDNSGANVLTFGAGSRLTVL.

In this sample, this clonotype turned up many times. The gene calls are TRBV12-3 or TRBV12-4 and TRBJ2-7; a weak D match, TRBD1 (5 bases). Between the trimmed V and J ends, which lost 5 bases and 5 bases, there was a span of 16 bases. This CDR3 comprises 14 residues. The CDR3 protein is CASSDQGGSHEQYF. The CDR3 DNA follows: TGTGCCAGCAGTGACCAGGGTGGTTCCCACGAGCAGTACTTC.

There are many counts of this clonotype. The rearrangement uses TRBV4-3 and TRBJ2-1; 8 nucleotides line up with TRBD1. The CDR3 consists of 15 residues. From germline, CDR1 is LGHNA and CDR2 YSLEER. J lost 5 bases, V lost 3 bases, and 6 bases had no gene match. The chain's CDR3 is CASSHIQGVHNEQFF. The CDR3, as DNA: TGCGCCAGCAGCCATATACAGGGGGTCCACAATGAGCAGTTCTTC.